This T cell receptor beta chain was obtained from a study of sequential checkpoint blockade in melanoma. As for the study in general: First-line arms were nivolumab then ipilimumab, or the reverse, randomized 1:1. Each arm's sequence ended with maintenance nivolumab.

The protocol was immunoSEQ multiplex PCR, while the TCRdb copy is restricted to in-frame clones and leaves out a portion. Among tens of thousands of clones, around two thirds were seen once, and the ten largest hold around a fifth. The treatment here: randomized to nivolumab then ipilimumab (arm A) or the reverse (arm B). None of the patients previously received DNA-damaging chemotherapy. Live CD3+CD8+ CD19− CD56− cells were sorted from PBMCs. This clonotype originated in a human donor with melanoma. The sequencing here drew on CD8+ T cells sorted from blood (inferred from file names), taken from a patient given nivolumab and ipilimumab in sequence.

CDR3 sequence (DNA): TGTGCCAGCAGTGGGAGTAGGTTCTCAGTAGCGGGTGGCTACACCTTC. Its protein is CASSGSRFSVAGGYTF. The V and J genes are TRBV6-1 and TRBJ1-2; the D is unclear. The germline V gene encodes CDR1 MNHNS and CDR2 SASEGT. This CDR3 spans 16 amino acids. Trimming pared 4 bases from V and 7 bases from J, leaving 22 bases between.